The clone carrying this T cell receptor beta chain was recorded once. Its antigen is unidentified. This entry comes from a study of T cell responses to AZD1222 COVID-19 vaccine. Regarding the study as a whole: Baseline serostatus was positive in only a handful of AZD1222 recipients. Donors in the cohort were predominantly white British and more often female, and clonal diversity was possibly underestimated.

CDR1 is SNHLY, CDR2 FYNNEI, per germline. Trimming took 6 bases from V and 2 from J, leaving 5 bases between them. The CDR3 is 12 residues long. Clones were sequenced by immunoSEQ multiplex PCR, and TCRdb holds only the in-frame ones, with some missing. The repertoire holds about 79,000 clones, with about 84% as singletons. Material: peripheral blood, obtained on day 0 of AZD1222 vaccination. V and J are TRBV2 and TRBJ1-5, with D uncertain. The receptor comes from an adult in good health. DNA of the CDR3: TGTGCCAGCAGCGGGGGCAATCAGCCCCAGCATTTT. It specifies CASSGGNQPQHF.